The T cell receptor beta chain under discussion was sequenced for a study of T cell responses to AZD1222 COVID-19 vaccine (dated by TCRdb to about 2021). Study-wide context: TCR sequencing covered about 230 trial participants: roughly 200 given two doses of AZD1222 and 26 given two doses of MenACWY control vaccine. Enrollment into the trials was organized by age into subgroups of 18-55, 56-69 and 70-plus years, and those subgroups contained around 150, 28 and 57 TCR-sequenced participants, respectively. The research as a whole found: Participants were mostly white British, with more females than males. The authors suggested clonal diversity may have been underestimated. Reportedly, almost half of the unique spike-specific TCRs recognized epitopes lying outside the regions that are mutated in the B.1.351 and B.1.1.7 variants. No day 14 peak-response samples were available, so repertoires were characterized only after the peak T cell response. Conclusions about previously exposed vaccinees are limited, since just 6 or 7 AZD1222 recipients were seropositive for SARS-CoV-2 at baseline. In the small 56-69-year group, the increase in depth fell short of significance, most likely because of low power. Spike-specific TCR breadth and depth rose significantly after two AZD1222 doses compared with day 0 and with MenACWY recipients. Vaccine-associated CD4 TCRs spanned the whole spike protein, with dominant responses in regions 160-218 and 743-854.

From cysteine to phenylalanine, the CDR3 is 12 amino acids long. Only the CDR3 region is kept as DNA, spanning 36 bases read in frame from base 1. V ends up 5 bases short and J 7 bases short, with an unmatched junction base count of 3. The germline V gene (reference sequence) sets CDR1 to SEHNR and CDR2 to FQNEAQ. The time point label, read with the paper, signifies: baseline before first vaccination. This sample's treatment or condition label indicates: meningococcal conjugate vaccine given as trial control. Samples from vaccinated people were obtained from the UK trials COV001 and COV002, which included a single-blind randomized controlled phase 2/3 trial of AZD1222 (ChAdOx1 nCoV-19) in healthy adults. Trial participant PBMC samples were collected at day 0 and day 28 after the second dose for TCRbeta chain sequencing. The CDR3 regions of human TCRbeta chains were analyzed by immunosequencing. Per the source publication's procedure: TCRs in the repertoires were matched against a reference library of SARS-CoV-2-specific TCRs that had been generated with the MIRA antigen-specificity platform. Breadth meant the fraction of unique TCRs that were SARS-CoV-2-associated, whereas depth meant the fraction of total T cells that were SARS-CoV-2-associated. Using the MIRA data, every spike-specific TCR was mapped to the spike region that the TCR reacted to and assigned to either a CD4 or a CD8 class. Log10-transformed breadth and depth values were compared by one-way ANOVA with Sidak's multiple comparisons tests. Here the immuneACCESS table is served through TCRdb, limited to in-frame sequences with V and J called. Missing clones are a known gap in these copies; in checked studies unresolved V genes cover under half, and the rest lacks a known reason. From that table come the V and J calls and clone size; the DNA was used to work out D and trimming. This sample lists 200,000 or so clones; roughly 91% were detected once. The leading ten clones occupy more than 0.8% of the sample.

In regard to this clone: Its antigen is currently not known. Nothing much larger sits one base from this clone, and base qualities are not available. The identical CDR3 is also encoded by other nucleotide sequences in the sample.

The chain is assembled from TRBV7-9 and TRBJ1-1; the central 8 bases match TRBD1. The starting material was peripheral blood, obtained on day 0 of MenACWY control vaccination. The TCR comes from an adult in good health. The CDR3 protein is CASSLGQGEAFF. The DNA sequence is TGTGCCAGCAGCCTCGGACAGGGTGAAGCTTTCTTT.